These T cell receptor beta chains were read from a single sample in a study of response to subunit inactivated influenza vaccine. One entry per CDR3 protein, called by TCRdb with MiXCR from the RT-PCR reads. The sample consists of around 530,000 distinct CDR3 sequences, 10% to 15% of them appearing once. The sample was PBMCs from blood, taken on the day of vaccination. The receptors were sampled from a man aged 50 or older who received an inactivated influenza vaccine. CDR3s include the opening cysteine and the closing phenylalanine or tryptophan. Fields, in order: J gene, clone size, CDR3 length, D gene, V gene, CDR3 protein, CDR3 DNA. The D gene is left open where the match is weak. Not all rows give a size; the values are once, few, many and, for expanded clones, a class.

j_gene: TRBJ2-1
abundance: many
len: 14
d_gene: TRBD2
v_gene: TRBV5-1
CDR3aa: CASSEGITSGPEFF
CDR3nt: TGCGCCAGCAGCGAGGGGATTACTAGCGGCCCAGAGTTCTTC

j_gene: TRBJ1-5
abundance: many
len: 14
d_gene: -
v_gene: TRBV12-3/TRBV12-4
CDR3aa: CASSRTNSNQPQHF
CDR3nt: TGTGCCAGCAGCCGGACTAATAGCAATCAGCCCCAGCATTTT

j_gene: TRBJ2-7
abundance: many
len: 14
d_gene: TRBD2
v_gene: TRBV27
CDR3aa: CASSLAGDSYEQYF
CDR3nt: TGTGCCAGCAGTTTAGCGGGGGATTCCTACGAGCAGTACTTC

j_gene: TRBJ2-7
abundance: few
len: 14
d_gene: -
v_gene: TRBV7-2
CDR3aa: CASSFRGTSYEQYF
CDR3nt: TGTGCCAGCAGCTTTAGGGGGACAAGCTACGAGCAGTACTTC

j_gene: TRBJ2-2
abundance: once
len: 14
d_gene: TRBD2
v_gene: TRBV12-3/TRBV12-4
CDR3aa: CTSTPSGDMGELFF
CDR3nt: TGTACCAGCACCCCAAGCGGGGATATGGGGGAGCTGTTTTTT

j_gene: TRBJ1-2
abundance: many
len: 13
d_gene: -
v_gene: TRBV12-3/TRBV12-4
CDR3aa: CASSLDPNYGYTF
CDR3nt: TGTGCCAGCAGTCTCGACCCTAACTATGGCTACACCTTC

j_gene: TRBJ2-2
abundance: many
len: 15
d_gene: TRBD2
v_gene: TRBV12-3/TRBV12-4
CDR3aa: CASSRTSGVVGELFF
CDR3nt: TGTGCCAGCAGTCGGACTAGCGGGGTTGTCGGGGAGCTGTTTTTT

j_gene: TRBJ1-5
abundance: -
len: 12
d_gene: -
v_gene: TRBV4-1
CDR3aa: CASSQGAEPQHF
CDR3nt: TGCGCCAGCAGCCAAGGGGCGGAGCCCCAGCATTTT

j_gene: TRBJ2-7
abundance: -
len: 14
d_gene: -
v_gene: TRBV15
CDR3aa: CATSKRDRTYEQYF
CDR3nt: TGTGCCACCAGCAAGAGGGACCGCACCTACGAGCAGTACTTC

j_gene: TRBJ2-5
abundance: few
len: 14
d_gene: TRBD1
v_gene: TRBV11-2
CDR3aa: CASSLVGQGRVGYF
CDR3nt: TGTGCCAGCAGCTTAGTGGGACAGGGAAGGGTAGGGTACTTC

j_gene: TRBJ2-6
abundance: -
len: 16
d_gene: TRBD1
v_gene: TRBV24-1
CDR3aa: CATSERTGVGANVLTF
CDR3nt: TGTGCCACCAGTGAACGGACAGGGGTTGGGGCCAACGTCCTGACTTTC

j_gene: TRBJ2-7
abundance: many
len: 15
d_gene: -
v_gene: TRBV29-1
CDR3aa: CSVEGRDFGTYEQYF
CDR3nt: TGCAGCGTTGAAGGCCGGGACTTTGGGACCTACGAGCAGTACTTC

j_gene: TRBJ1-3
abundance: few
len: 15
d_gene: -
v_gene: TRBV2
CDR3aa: CASSETRSSGNTIYF
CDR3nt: TGTGCCAGCAGTGAAACCCGGAGCTCTGGAAACACCATATATTTT

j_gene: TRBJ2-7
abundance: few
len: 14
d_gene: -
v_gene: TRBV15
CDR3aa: CATSRVLGGYEQYF
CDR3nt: TGTGCCACCAGCAGAGTTCTCGGAGGGTACGAGCAGTACTTC

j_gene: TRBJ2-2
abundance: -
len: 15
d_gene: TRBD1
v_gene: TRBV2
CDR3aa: CASSVDRAVTGELFF
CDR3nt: TGTGCCAGCAGCGTAGACAGGGCGGTCACCGGGGAGCTGTTTTTT

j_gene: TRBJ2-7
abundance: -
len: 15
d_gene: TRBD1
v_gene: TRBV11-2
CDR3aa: CASSLGQGVAYEQYF
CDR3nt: TGTGCCAGCAGCTTGGGACAGGGGGTAGCCTACGAGCAGTACTTC

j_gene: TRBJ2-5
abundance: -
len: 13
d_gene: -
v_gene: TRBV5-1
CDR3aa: CASSHQGQETQYF
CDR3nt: TGCGCCAGCAGTCACCAGGGACAAGAGACCCAGTACTTC

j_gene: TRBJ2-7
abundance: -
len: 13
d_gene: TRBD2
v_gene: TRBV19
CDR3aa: CASSTSGRYEQYF
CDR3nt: TGTGCCAGTAGTACTAGCGGGAGATACGAGCAGTACTTC

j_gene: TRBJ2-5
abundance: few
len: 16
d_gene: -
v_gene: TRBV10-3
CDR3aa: CAISPSPGTGGETQYF
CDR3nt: TGTGCCATCAGTCCATCCCCGGGAACAGGAGGGGAGACCCAGTACTTC

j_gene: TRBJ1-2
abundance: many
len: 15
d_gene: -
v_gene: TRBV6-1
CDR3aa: CASSVTGAGIYGYTF
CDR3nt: TGTGCCAGCAGTGTAACGGGGGCCGGCATATATGGCTACACCTTC